This TCR beta chain emerged from a study of regulatory T cells in long-lasting Graves disease. About the study: Patients newly diagnosed with Graves' had been on antithyroid drugs for under 3 months.

Time point here: newly diagnosed GD, antithyroid drugs for less than 3 months. Scientists built the TCR library using RNA that was extracted from PBMCs. Into tubes containing EDTA, 8 to 9 milliliters of peripheral blood were drawn. This clonotype was detected ten times or more. This CDR3 comprises 16 residues. CDR1 SNHLY and CDR2 FYNNEI come from the germline V gene. After removal of 6 bases from V and 0 bases from J, the junction contained 8 bases not matched to a gene. Investigators prepared the TCR beta libraries by applying iRepertoire HTBI primers and Arm-PCR of CDR3 regions. TCRdb passed the multiplex PCR reads through MiXCR, listing each CDR3 protein once. Of 400,000 to 500,000 distinct CDR3 sequences listed, about 14% are singletons. The sample was also reused in another study, on T cells in Graves' hyperthyroidism and ophthalmopathy.

J is TRBJ2-3 and V is TRBV2; TRBD2 matches at 8 bases. Sample: peripheral blood mononuclear cells (PBMCs), taken at new diagnosis, from a patient treated with antithyroid drugs. This sequence originates from a woman aged 45-60 years with Graves disease. Written as DNA, the CDR3 is TGTGCCAGCAGCTACTTAGCGGGACTCAGCACAGATACGCAGTATTTT. Its protein product is CASSYLAGLSTDTQYF.